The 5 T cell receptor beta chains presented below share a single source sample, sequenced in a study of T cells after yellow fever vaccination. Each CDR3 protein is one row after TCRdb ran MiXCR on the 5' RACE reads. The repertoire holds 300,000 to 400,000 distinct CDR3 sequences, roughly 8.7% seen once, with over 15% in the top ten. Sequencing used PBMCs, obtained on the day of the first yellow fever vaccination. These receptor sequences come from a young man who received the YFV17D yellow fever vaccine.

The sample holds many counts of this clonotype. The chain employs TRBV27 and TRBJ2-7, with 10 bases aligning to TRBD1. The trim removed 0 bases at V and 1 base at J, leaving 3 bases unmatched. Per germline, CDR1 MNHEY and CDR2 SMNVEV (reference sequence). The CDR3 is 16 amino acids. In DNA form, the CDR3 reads TGTGCCAGCAGTTTATCCGGGACAGGGGTTTCCTACGAGCAGTACTTC. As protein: CASSLSGTGVSYEQYF.

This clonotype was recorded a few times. CDR3 sequence: CAIRGGLSTDTQYF. The CDR3 DNA is TGTGCCATCAGGGGGGGTCTTAGCACAGATACGCAGTATTTT. The chain is built from TRBV10-3 and TRBJ2-3, with a possible D match to TRBD2 (6 bases). The germline V gene has CDR1 ENHRY and CDR2 SYGVKD. Deletions cut 6 bases from V and 0 bases from J, with 10 bases between. The CDR3 spans 14 residues.

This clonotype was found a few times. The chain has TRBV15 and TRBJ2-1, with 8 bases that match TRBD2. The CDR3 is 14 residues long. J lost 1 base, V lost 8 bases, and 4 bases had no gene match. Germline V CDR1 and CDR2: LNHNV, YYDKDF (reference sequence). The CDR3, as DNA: TGTGCCACCGGCTTAGCGGGGTCCTACAATGAGCAGTTCTTC. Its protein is CATGLAGSYNEQFF. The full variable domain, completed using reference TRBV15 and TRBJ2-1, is DAMVIQNPRYQVTQFGKPVTLSCSQTLNHNVMYWYQQKSSQAPKLLFHYYDKDFNNEADTPDNFQSRRPNTSFCFLDIRSPGLGDTAMYLCATGLAGSYNEQFFGPGTRLTVL.

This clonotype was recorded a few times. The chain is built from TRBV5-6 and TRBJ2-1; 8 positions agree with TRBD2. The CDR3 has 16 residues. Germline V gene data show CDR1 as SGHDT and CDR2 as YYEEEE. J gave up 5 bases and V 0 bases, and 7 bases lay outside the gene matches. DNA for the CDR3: TGTGCCAGCAGCTTGGATCGCGGGGGGCTCGACAATGAGCAGTTCTTC. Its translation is CASSLDRGGLDNEQFF.

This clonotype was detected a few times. The CDR3 spells CASSYTGQGARPQHF. The DNA for the CDR3 is TGTGCCAGCAGTTACACCGGACAGGGGGCGAGGCCCCAGCATTTT. The chain uses TRBV6-5 and TRBJ1-5, with 11 bases fitting TRBD1. The junction had 6 bases not matched to a gene; V was cut back by 2 bases and J by 9 bases. The CDR3 sequence is 15 residues long. Per the germline V gene, CDR1 is MNHEY and CDR2 is SVGAGI.